This is a list of T cell receptor beta chains from one sample in a study of T cell changes during pregnancy in multiple sclerosis. Repertoires were generated with immunoSEQ multiplex PCR, while TCRdb's copy carries only in-frame clones and drops some. The sample includes about 72,000 clones, about nine tenths of them seen just once. Source: peripheral blood, taken in the third trimester of pregnancy. The receptors come from a female donor in good health, enrolled as a control in a pregnancy study. The CDR3 runs from the conserved cysteine through the conserved F or W. The D gene is left open where the match is weak. Rows give clone size only sometimes, using once, few, many, or a class for an expanded clone.

clone_size	d_call	v_call	j_call	cdr3_nt	cdr3_aa
.	.	TRBV14	TRBJ2-7	TGTGCCAGCAGCCAACAGGGCTACGAGCAGTACTTC	CASSQQGYEQYF
.	TRBD2	TRBV15	TRBJ2-3	TGTGCCACCAGCGGGGGGACTAGCGCAGATACGCAGTATTTT	CATSGGTSADTQYF
.	.	TRBV14	TRBJ1-2	TGTGCCAGCAGCCATTACAAACAGGGTTCATATGGCTACACCTTC	CASSHYKQGSYGYTF
.	.	TRBV6-5	TRBJ2-1	TGTGCCAGCAGGAAACAGAGATACAATGAGCAGTTCTTC	CASRKQRYNEQFF
.	.	TRBV6-6	TRBJ2-3	TGTGCCAGCAGCGGGGTGATCTACACAGATACGCAGTATTTT	CASSGVIYTDTQYF
.	.	TRBV15	TRBJ1-5	TGTGCCACCAGCAGAGATCAGAGCAATCAGCCCCAGCATTTT	CATSRDQSNQPQHF
.	TRBD2	TRBV7-6	TRBJ2-3	TGTGCCAGCAGCTTAGAGGTAGCGGGCCTTATTTCAGATACGCAGTATTTT	CASSLEVAGLISDTQYF
once	.	TRBV10-3	TRBJ1-2	TGTGCCATCAGTGATTCCAGGGAATACGGCTACACCTTC	CAISDSREYGYTF
.	.	TRBV19	TRBJ2-7	TGTGCCAGTAGTATAGGGGACATTCGTTACGAGCAGTACTTC	CASSIGDIRYEQYF
.	.	TRBV7-7	TRBJ2-2	TGTGCCAGCAGCTTGTCCCTGGGGGGGGCCGGCACCGGGGAGCTGTTTTTT	CASSLSLGGAGTGELFF
.	.	TRBV5-5	TRBJ1-1	TGTGCCAGCAGCTTGGGGGACACGGGAAATTATGGGGAAGCTTTCTTT	CASSLGDTGNYGEAFF
once	TRBD2	TRBV5-1	TRBJ2-3	TGCGCCAGCAGCCCGGACGGGACTAGCGGGAGAACAGATACGCAGTATTTT	CASSPDGTSGRTDTQYF
once	.	TRBV7-8	TRBJ2-1	TGTGCCAGCAGCCAAAGGTCGGGGGATACTCCGTATAGTGAGCAGTTCTTC	CASSQRSGDTPYSEQFF
.	.	TRBV7-9	TRBJ1-4	TGTGCCAGCAGCTACGGGGGAGGTGAAAAACTGTTTTTT	CASSYGGGEKLFF
.	.	TRBV5-1	TRBJ1-1	TGCGCCAGCAGCTTGGCCGTCCGAGAGCCTGAAGCTTTCTTT	CASSLAVREPEAFF
.	.	TRBV6-1	TRBJ2-7	TGTGCCAGCAGCTCCGACTTGTTCGAGCAGTACTTC	CASSSDLFEQYF
.	TRBD1	TRBV9	TRBJ1-3	TGTGCCAGCAGCGGACAGGGGTCCTCTGGAAACACCATATATTTT	CASSGQGSSGNTIYF
.	TRBD2	TRBV11-3	TRBJ2-3	TGTGCCAGCAGCTTAGGGACTAGCGGGAGAACTGATACGCAGTATTTT	CASSLGTSGRTDTQYF
.	TRBD2	TRBV7-2	TRBJ2-4	TGTGCCAGCAGCCGAAACCCCACGACTAGCGGGTTTGGCATTCAGTACTTC	CASSRNPTTSGFGIQYF
.	TRBD1	TRBV18	TRBJ1-1	TGTGCCAGCTCACCCCGGGACAGGGGATCGTACACTGAAGCTTTCTTT	CASSPRDRGSYTEAFF
.	.	TRBV21-1	TRBJ2-3	TGTGCCAGCAGCAGTAGCGGGGGGCCCACAGATACGCAGTATTTT	CASSSSGGPTDTQYF
.	TRBD1	TRBV27	TRBJ1-5	TGTGCCAGCAGTTTAGGACAGGGAAGGAGAAGTCAGCCCCAGCATTTT	CASSLGQGRRSQPQHF
.	.	TRBV7-2	TRBJ1-5	TGTGCCAGCAGCGGGACAAACAATCAGCCCCAGCATTTT	CASSGTNNQPQHF
.	.	TRBV6-4	TRBJ2-1	TGTGCCAGCAGTGATGGGCCGCAAAATGAGCAGTTCTTC	CASSDGPQNEQFF
.	TRBD2	TRBV5-6	TRBJ2-1	TGTGCCAGCAGCAGCTGGACTAGCGTTTCCTACAATGAGCAGTTCTTC	CASSSWTSVSYNEQFF